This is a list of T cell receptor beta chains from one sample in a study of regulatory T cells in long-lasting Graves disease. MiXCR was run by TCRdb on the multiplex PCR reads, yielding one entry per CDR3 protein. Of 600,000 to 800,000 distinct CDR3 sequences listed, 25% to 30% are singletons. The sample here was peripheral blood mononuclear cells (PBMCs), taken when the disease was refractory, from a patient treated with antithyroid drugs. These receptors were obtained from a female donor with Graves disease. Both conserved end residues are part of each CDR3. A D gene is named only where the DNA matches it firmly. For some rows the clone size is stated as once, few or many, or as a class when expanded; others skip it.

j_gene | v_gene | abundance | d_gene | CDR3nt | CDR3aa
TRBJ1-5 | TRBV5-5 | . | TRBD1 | TGTGCCAGCAGCTATACTCGACAGGGGACTTATAGCAATCAGCCCCAGCATTTT | CASSYTRQGTYSNQPQHF
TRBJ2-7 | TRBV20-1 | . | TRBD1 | TGCAGTGCTACCTCAGGGGCAGGGGGCCACGAGCAGTACTTC | CSATSGAGGHEQYF
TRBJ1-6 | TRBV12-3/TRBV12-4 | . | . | TGTGCCAGCACCTTAGGGGGTCACGGGGCCCTCCACTTT | CASTLGGHGALHF
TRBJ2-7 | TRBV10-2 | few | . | TGCGCCAGCAAGGAGGGGATAAGCTCCTACGAGCAGTACTTC | CASKEGISSYEQYF
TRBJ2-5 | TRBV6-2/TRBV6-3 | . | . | TGTGCCACCTGGAGGGAAGAGACCCAGTACTTC | CATWREETQYF
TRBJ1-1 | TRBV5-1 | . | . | TGCGCCAGCAGCTTGGGGGGCCTTGGAAATGAAGCTTTCTTT | CASSLGGLGNEAFF
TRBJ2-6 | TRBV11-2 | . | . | TGTGCCAGCAGCTTCACAGGGTCCCTAGGCTCTGGGGCCAACGTCCTGACTTTC | CASSFTGSLGSGANVLTF
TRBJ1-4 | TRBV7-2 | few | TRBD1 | TGTGCCAGCAGCTTAGGGGACAGTAATGAAAAACTGTTTTTT | CASSLGDSNEKLFF
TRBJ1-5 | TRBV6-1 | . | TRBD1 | TGTGCCAGCAGTCCCGGACAGGGGCGTTTACAGCCCCAGCATTTT | CASSPGQGRLQPQHF
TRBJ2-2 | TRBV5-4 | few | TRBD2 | TGTGCCAGCAGCCCCGCAGGCGGGAGGGCCCCCGGGGAGCTGTTTTTT | CASSPAGGRAPGELFF
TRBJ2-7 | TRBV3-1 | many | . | TGTGCCAGCACCGGGAAGGGGGCCTACGAGCAGTACTTC | CASTGKGAYEQYF
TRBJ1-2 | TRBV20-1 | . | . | TGCAGTGCCCCTCCCGTAAACTATGGCTACACCTTC | CSAPPVNYGYTF
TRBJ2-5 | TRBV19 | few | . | TGTGCCAGTATCGCCCGGACTCGGCAAGAGACCCAGTACTTC | CASIARTRQETQYF
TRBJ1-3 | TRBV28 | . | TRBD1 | TGTGCCAGCAGTTTAATTTCTGGGGGACAGAACCCTGGAAACACCATATATTTT | CASSLISGGQNPGNTIYF
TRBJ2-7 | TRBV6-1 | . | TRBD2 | TGTGCCAGCATTCGGGAGGGGAGCTCCTACGAGCAGTACTTC | CASIREGSSYEQYF
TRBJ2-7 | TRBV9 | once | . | TGTGCCAGCAGCAGAGGCGACGCACGGCATCGGGGCGAGCAGTGCTTC | CASSRGDARHRGEQCF
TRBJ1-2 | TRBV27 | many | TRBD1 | TGTGCCAGCAGAACGGGACAGGGCTATGGCTACACCTTC | CASRTGQGYGYTF
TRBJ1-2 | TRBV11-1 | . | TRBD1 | TGTGCCAGCAGCTTAAAAAGGACAGGGGATGGCTACACCTTC | CASSLKRTGDGYTF
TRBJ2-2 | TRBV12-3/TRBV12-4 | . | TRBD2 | TGTGCCAGCAATCTACTTAGCGGGGCCAACACCGGGGAGCTGTTTTTT | CASNLLSGANTGELFF
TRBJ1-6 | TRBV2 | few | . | TGTGCCAGCAGTGAGATCTGGGCCCTACCGAATTATTCACCCCTCCACTTT | CASSEIWALPNYSPLHF
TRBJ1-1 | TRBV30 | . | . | TGTGCCTGGAGTGTGCAGAGGAACACTGAAGCTTTCTTT | CAWSVQRNTEAFF
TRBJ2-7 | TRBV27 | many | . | TGTGCCAGCAGTTGGACAACCACCTCCTACGAGCAGTACTTC | CASSWTTTSYEQYF
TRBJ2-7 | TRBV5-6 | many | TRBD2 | TGTGCCAGCAGCACCCTAGCGGGAGGGGCCTACGAGCAGTACTTC | CASSTLAGGAYEQYF
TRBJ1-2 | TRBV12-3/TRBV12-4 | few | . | TGTGCCAGCAGTTTACGTAGGGCCAGTGGGGTCTATGGCTACACCTTC | CASSLRRASGVYGYTF
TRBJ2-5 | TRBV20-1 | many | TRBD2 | TGCAGTGCCGCAGCGGGAGGGGATCAAGAGACCCAGTACTTC | CSAAAGGDQETQYF
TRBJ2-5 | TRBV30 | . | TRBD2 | TGTGCCTGGAGTGTTGCGGGAGGTTTGGAGACCCAGTACTTC | CAWSVAGGLETQYF
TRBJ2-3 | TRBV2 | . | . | TGTGCCAGCAGTGAAGGGGGACCGGCGGGCACAGATACGCAGTATTTT | CASSEGGPAGTDTQYF
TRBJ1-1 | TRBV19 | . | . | TGTGCCAGTATTACCAGGGGGAACACTGAAGCTTTCTTT | CASITRGNTEAFF